This T cell receptor (beta chain) was profiled in a study of blood T cell repertoires in COVID-19. As handled by the study authors: Estimation of nucleated cell counts was performed using reference gene primer amplification. Sequenced by immunoSEQ multiplex PCR; TCRdb stores in-frame clones only, minus some. The DNA gave D and trimming, while V, J and clone size come from that table. In the table there are around 250,000 clones, more than 80% of which are singletons. The J segment lost 3 bases and the V segment lost 4 bases, leaving 5 bases of the junction unmatched. This CDR3 region has 13 residues. Germline-derived CDR1 and CDR2 are GTSNPN and SVGIG (reference sequence).

Sequenced input: peripheral blood. The chain couples TRBV30 to TRBJ2-7, with 8 bases lining up with TRBD2. The sequence was obtained from a man aged 25 to 45 who had recovered from COVID-19. The CDR3 region has the DNA TGTGCCTGGAACCAGCGGGGGATCTACGAGCAGTACTTC. The encoded protein is CAWNQRGIYEQYF.